These 5 T cell receptor beta chains were sequenced from one sample in a study of identical twins. TCRdb called the 5' RACE reads again in MiXCR, with one record for every CDR3 protein. The table lists around 1.7 million distinct CDR3 sequences, less than 35% of them singletons. Sequenced: cord blood. The receptor source for this set is a newborn girl in good health.

V is TRBV2 and J is TRBJ2-1; tentative D call: TRBD1 (6 bases). The germline V and J ends were trimmed by 6 bases and 2 bases, with 17 bases remaining between them. CDR3 length: 16 amino acids. CDR1 and CDR2 (germline): SNHLY, FYNNEI. The CDR3 is CASSPDTGIPYNEQFF. Here the CDR3 DNA reads TGTGCCAGCAGCCCGGATACAGGGATCCCCTACAATGAGCAGTTCTTC.

With respect to this clonotype: A read error may account for a junction end that differs from germline. The chain is built from TRBV12-3 or TRBV12-4 and TRBJ2-3, with TRBD2 matching 10 bases. The CDR3 has 17 amino acids. The DNA of the CDR3 is TGTGCCAGCAGTCTACCGAATAGCGGGAGGCTCACAGATACGCGGTATTTT. Amino acids: CASSLPNSGRLTDTRYF.

The sample holds a few counts of this clonotype. The chain couples TRBV7-2 to TRBJ2-3, with D hard to call. The CDR3 extends over 15 amino acids. Germline V gene data show CDR1 as SGHTA and CDR2 as FQGNSA. Trimming stripped 2 bases from V and 2 bases from J, with 11 bases between. CDR3 sequence (DNA): TGTGCCAGCAGCTTATCCTACCACGACACAGATACGCAGTATTTT. It codes for CASSLSYHDTDTQYF.

The rearrangement uses TRBV5-1 and TRBJ2-1; TRBD2 might be the D (5 bases). V lost 4 bases and J 4 bases, leaving 18 bases between the germline ends. This CDR3 has 16 residues. CDR1 and CDR2 (germline): SGHRS, YFSETQ. CDR3: CASSRRRTSFYNEQFF. The CDR3 DNA reads TGCGCCAGCAGCCGCCGACGGACTTCTTTTTACAATGAGCAGTTCTTC.

The chain employs TRBV20-1 and TRBJ2-1; 7 bases fit TRBD2. Germline trimming cut 3 bases from V and 0 bases from J; bases unmatched to any gene: 2. CDR3 size: 14 residues. Germline V gene lookup returns CDR1 DFQATT and CDR2 SNEGSKA (reference sequence). CDR3 loop: CSARTSHSYNEQFF. The CDR3 DNA sequence: TGCAGTGCTAGGACTAGCCACTCCTACAATGAGCAGTTCTTC.